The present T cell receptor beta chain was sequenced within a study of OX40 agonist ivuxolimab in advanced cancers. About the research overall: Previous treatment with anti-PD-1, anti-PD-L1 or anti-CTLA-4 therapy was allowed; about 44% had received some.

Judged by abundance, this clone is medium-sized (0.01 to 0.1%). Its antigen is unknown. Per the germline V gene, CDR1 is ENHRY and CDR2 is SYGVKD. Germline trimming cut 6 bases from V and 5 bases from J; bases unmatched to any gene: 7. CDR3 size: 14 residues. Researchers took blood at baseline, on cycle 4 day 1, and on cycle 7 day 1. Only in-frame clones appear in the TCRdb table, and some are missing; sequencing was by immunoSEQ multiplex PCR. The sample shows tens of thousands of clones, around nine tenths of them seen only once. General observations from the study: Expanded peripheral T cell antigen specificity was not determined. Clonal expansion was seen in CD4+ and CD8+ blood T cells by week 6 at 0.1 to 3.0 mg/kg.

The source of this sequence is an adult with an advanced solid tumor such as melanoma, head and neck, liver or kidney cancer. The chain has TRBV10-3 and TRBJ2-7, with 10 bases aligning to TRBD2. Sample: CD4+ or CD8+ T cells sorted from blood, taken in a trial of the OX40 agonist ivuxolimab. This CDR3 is CAIRPSGSLNEQYF. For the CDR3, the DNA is TGTGCCATCAGACCTAGCGGGAGTCTCAACGAGCAGTACTTC.